This T cell receptor (beta chain) was obtained from a study of read filtering for tumor transcriptome and immune sequencing. This clonotype occurred a few times. The library was built from roughly 400 ng RNA with molecular barcoded adaptors for alpha/delta and beta/gamma chains. TCRdb passed the reads through MiXCR, listing each CDR3 protein once. The sample shows more than 100,000 distinct CDR3 sequences, around 13% of them seen only once. The germline V gene has CDR1 MNHNY and CDR2 SVGAGI (reference sequence). The CDR3 loop spans 13 amino acids. Deletions cut 8 bases from V and 9 bases from J, with 17 bases between.

The sequenced sample consisted of a population of CD138-negative cells sorted from bone marrow. The TCR originated in a donor at least 40 years old with multiple myeloma. The V call is TRBV6-6, the J call TRBJ2-1; the D call may be TRBD1 or TRBD2 (5 bases each). The CDR3 DNA is TGTGCCAGCCAGGGCATGGAGGCGGGTGAGCAGTTCTTC. Translating it yields CASQGMEAGEQFF.